This T cell receptor beta chain was sequenced in a study of beta chain features in type 1 diabetes. Expressed TCRB transcripts were sequenced after all isolated RNA was converted to cDNA. Using immunoSEQ multiplex PCR, the repertoire was profiled, and TCRdb retains in-frame clones only, with some absent. The data hold more than 250,000 clones, with around 16% observed a single time. This clone appeared a few times. Its antigen is undetermined. Regarding the study as a whole: Shorter TCRB CDR3s, moderately but significantly so, were found in Type 1 diabetes patients in all four CD4+ subsets.

Every donor had blood drawn once into heparin, 100 to 150 mL on average. Germline loops: CDR1 LNHDA, CDR2 SQIVND (reference sequence). This CDR3 region has 14 residues. The J segment lost 1 base and the V segment lost 7 bases, leaving 5 bases of the junction unmatched. Input material: naive CD4+ T cells from blood. This clonotype was sampled from a man between 18 and 35 years old with type 1 diabetes. The rearrangement uses TRBV19 and TRBJ2-5, with 8 bases fitting TRBD2. CDR3 bases: TGTGCCAGTATGAGCAGCGGGGGCCAAGAGACCCAGTACTTC. This translates into CASMSSGGQETQYF. The whole variable domain, remainder taken from reference TRBV19 and TRBJ2-5, is DGGITQSPKYLFRKEGQNVTLSCEQNLNHDAMYWYRQDPGQGLRLIYYSQIVNDFQKGDIAEGYSVSREKKESFPLTVTSAQKNPTAFYLCASMSSGGQETQYFGPGTRLLVL.